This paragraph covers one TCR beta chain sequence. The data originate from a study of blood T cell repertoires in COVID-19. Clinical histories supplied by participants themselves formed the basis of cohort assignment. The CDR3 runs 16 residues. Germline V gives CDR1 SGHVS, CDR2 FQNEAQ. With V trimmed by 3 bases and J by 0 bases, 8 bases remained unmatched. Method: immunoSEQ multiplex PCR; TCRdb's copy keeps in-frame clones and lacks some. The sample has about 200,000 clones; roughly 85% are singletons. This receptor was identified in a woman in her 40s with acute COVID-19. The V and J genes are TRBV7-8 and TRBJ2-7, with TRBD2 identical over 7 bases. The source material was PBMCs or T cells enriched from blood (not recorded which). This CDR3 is CASSFPPGTTSYEQYF. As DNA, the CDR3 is TGTGCCAGCAGCTTCCCTCCCGGGACTACCTCCTACGAGCAGTACTTC.